A selection of T cell receptor beta chains follows, all from one sample in a study of T cell responses to AZD1222 COVID-19 vaccine. Sequencing used immunoSEQ multiplex PCR; TCRdb keeps in-frame clones, though not all of them. The table shows about 110,000 clones, with 87% occurring only once. Sequenced material: peripheral blood, taken on day 0 of AZD1222 vaccination. The receptors were gathered from an adult in good health. CDR3s include the opening cysteine and the closing phenylalanine or tryptophan. A D gene is named only where the DNA matches it firmly.

- TRBV5-4 CASSLTQGHGYTF
- TRBV7-2 CASSLASPYNEQFF
- TRBV7-3 CASSTSLRDTQYF
TRBD2 TRBV27 CASSPSGRNTGELFF
- TRBV24-1 CATSSSSEGVKTQYF
- TRBV19 CASSIRLLRGETQYF
- TRBV12-3/TRBV12-4 CASSLDQETQYF
- TRBV7-3 CASSIQGRGLNTEAFF
TRBD1 TRBV5-1 CASSLRQGGAANGYTF
- TRBV4-3 CASSQDNFLEGAFF
- TRBV7-9 CASSSPRQAGPGELFF
- TRBV28 CASTPGGGLETQYF
TRBD1 TRBV30 CACGQGDYGYTF
- TRBV28 CASSLVERPQHF
TRBD2 TRBV7-6 CASSSNVGGREQYF
TRBD1 TRBV19 CASSIGTEEGQHF
- TRBV2 CASSVLQSNEKLFF
- TRBV19 CASSLTGPYGYTF
- TRBV7-9 CASSQPNLYGEQFF
- TRBV29-1 CSVVQRASYEQYF
- TRBV19 CASRPQDSYNSPLHF
- TRBV9 CASSVFGEPSGNTIYF
TRBD1 TRBV29-1 CSVEPRDRGPEAFF
TRBD1 TRBV3-1/TRBV3-2 CASSITGGEEAFF
- TRBV5-1 CASTLRLGNTEAFF
- TRBV28 CASRDRNQPQHF
TRBD1 TRBV5-6 CASSLVVTGGGDEQFF
TRBD2 TRBV7-2 CASTPRGVAGTDTQYF
TRBD1 TRBV7-9 CASSQMRDRAIGYGYTF
- TRBV4-3 CASSQSHLEGVNYGYTF
TRBD1 TRBV2 CASNPKGQLYNEQFF
TRBD2 TRBV7-8 CASSFSRTSGSSYNEQFF
- TRBV15 CATSKSRNGYTEAFF
- TRBV11-2 CASSQGGDYGYTF
TRBD2 TRBV3-1/TRBV3-2 CASSQPPGGQFF
TRBD1 TRBV7-2 CASSLAHLGQGNTEAFF
- TRBV21-1 CASSKVVVRMRVFYTEAFF
TRBD1 TRBV12-3/TRBV12-4 CASSRGQNQPQHF
- TRBV5-1 CASGTGGSDEQFF
TRBD2 TRBV5-1 CASSVLVAGDLTDTQYF
TRBD2 TRBV27 CASSVKSGRAVPEQFF
- TRBV6-5 CASSYEGPLQGYTF
- TRBV20-1 CSASSDFGGGGELFF
TRBD1 TRBV30 CAWSGEYRGGGELFF
TRBD1 TRBV9 CASSPQTGSSYEQYF
- TRBV19 CASSIDAANTEAFF
TRBD1 TRBV23-1 CASTSTGTDSPLHF
TRBD1 TRBV14 CASSLDRGLTNEQFF
TRBD1 TRBV7-9 CASSSRDRVESGANVLTF
TRBD1 TRBV6-5 CATTLTGLGPLHF
- TRBV5-4 CASGLMLGQMNTEAFF
- TRBV27 CATTTGLTGELFF
TRBD2 TRBV5-4 CASSLGRSGGGTDTQYF
- TRBV7-2 CASSLGGTEEQYF
- TRBV2 CASIGTVRTKTQYF
- TRBV4-3 CASSQESKVSYEQYF
TRBD1 TRBV10-2 CASRGDSYSYEQYF